This TCR beta chain was captured by sequencing in a study of shared clonotypes between healthy human individuals. The ends were cut back, 0 bases at V and 6 bases at J, with 11 bases in the middle. Germline CDR1 SGHAT, CDR2 FQNNGV. This CDR3 has 15 residues. Study observations and caveats: A generally larger estimated richness was seen in naive subsets than in memory subsets.

An even split of each subset's genomic DNA across several immunoSEQ plates was performed. Sequencing was performed with immunoSEQ multiplex PCR; in TCRdb, only in-frame clones are kept and a portion is missing. The sample has 2 million to 2.5 million clones, approximately 93% seen once. None of the donors, who were healthy HIV-negative adults, had recently had acute infections or vaccinations. The donor cohort consisted entirely of Caucasian adults residing in Nashville, Tennessee. About this clone: Its specificity is unknown.

This sequence joins TRBV11-2 and TRBJ2-2; a possible D gene is TRBD2 (6 bases). The sequenced sample consisted of naive CD4+ T cells from PBMCs. Indicated subset: CD45RA+ positively selected. The TCR originated in a man aged 18-30 years in good health. Some clones in this sample may be carry-over from other donors' samples. The CDR3 nucleotides are TGTGCCAGCAGCTTAGATCTTACGGGGGCCGGGGAGCTGTTTTTT. Protein: CASSLDLTGAGELFF.